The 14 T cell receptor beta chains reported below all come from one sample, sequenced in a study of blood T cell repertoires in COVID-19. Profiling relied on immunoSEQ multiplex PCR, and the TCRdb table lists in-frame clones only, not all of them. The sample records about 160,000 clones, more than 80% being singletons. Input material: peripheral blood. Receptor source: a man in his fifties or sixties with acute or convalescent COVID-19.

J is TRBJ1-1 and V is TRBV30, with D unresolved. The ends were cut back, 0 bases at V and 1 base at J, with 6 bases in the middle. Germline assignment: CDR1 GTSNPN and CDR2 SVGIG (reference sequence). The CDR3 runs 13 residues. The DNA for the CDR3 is TGTGCCTGGAGTGTACTTAGGAACACTGAAGCTTTCTTT. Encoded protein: CAWSVLRNTEAFF.

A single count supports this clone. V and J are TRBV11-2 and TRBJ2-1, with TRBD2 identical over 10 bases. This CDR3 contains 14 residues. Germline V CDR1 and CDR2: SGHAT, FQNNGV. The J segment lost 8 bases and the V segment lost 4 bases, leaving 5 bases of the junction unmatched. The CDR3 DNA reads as TGTGCCAGCAGCTCAGAGCGGGGGGGCTATGAGCAGTTCTTC. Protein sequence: CASSSERGGYEQFF.

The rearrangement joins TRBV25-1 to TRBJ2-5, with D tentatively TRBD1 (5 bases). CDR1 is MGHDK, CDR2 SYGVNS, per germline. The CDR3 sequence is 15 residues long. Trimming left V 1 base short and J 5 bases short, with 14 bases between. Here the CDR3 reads CASSELTAARETQYF. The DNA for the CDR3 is TGTGCCAGCAGTGAATTGACAGCAGCTCGGGAGACCCAGTACTTC.

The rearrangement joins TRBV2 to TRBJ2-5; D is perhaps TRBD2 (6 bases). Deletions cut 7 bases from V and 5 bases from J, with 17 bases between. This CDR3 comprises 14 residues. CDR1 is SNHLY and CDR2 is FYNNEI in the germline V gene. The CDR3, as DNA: TGTGCCAGCAAAATGGGGGGATTGATTGAGACCCAGTACTTC. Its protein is CASKMGGLIETQYF. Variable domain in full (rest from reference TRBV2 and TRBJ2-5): EPEVTQTPSHQVTQMGQEVILRCVPISNHLYFYWYRQILGQKVEFLVSFYNNEISEKSEIFDDQFSVERPDGSNFTLKIRSTKLEDSAMYFCASKMGGLIETQYFGPGTRLLVL.

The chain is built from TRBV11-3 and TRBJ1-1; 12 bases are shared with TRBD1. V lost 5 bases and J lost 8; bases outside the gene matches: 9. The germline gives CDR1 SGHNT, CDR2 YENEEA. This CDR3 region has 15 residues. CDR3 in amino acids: CASSPGSGTGGEAFF. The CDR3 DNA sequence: TGTGCCAGCAGCCCAGGAAGTGGGACAGGGGGCGAAGCTTTCTTT.

The CDR3 region is CASSQINLVSVETQYF. CDR3 DNA: TGCGCCAGCAGCCAAATTAACCTAGTCTCGGTCGAGACCCAGTACTTC. This chain joins TRBV4-1 and TRBJ2-5; D remains ambiguous. The V end was cut by 2 bases, the J end by 5 bases, with 18 bases between. This CDR3 is built from 16 residues. CDR1 and CDR2 from the germline V gene are MGHRA and YSYEKL.

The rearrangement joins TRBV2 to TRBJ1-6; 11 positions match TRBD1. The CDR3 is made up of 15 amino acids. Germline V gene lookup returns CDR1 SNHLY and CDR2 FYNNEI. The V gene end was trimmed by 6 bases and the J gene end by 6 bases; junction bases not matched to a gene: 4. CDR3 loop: CASRRTGGSNSPLHF. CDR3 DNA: TGTGCCAGCAGGAGGACAGGGGGCAGTAATTCACCCCTCCACTTT. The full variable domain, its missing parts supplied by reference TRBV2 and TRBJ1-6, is EPEVTQTPSHQVTQMGQEVILRCVPISNHLYFYWYRQILGQKVEFLVSFYNNEISEKSEIFDDQFSVERPDGSNFTLKIRSTKLEDSAMYFCASRRTGGSNSPLHFGNGTRLTVT.

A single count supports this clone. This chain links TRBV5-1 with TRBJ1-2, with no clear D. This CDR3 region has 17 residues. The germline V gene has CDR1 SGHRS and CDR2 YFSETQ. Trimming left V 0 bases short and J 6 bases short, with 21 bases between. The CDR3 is CASSLGSVSESLNGYTF. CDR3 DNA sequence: TGCGCCAGCAGCTTGGGCTCGGTTTCTGAGAGTCTGAATGGCTACACCTTC.

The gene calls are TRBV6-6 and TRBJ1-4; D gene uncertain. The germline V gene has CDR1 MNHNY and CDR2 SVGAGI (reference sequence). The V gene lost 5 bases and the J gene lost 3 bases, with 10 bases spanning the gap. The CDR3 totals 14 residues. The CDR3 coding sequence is TGTGCCAGCAGTAACGGGAGGGCTAATGAAAAACTGTTTTTT. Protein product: CASSNGRANEKLFF.

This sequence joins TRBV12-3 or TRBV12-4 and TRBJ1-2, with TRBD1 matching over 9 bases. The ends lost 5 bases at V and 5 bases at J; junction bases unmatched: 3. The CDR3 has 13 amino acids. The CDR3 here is CASSEGQGYGYTF. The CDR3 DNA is TGTGCCAGCAGTGAAGGACAGGGGTATGGCTACACCTTC.

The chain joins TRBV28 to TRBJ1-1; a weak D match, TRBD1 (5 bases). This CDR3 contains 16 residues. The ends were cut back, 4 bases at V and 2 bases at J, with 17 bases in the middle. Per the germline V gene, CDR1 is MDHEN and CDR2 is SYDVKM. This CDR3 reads CASSSPRGGVNTEAFF. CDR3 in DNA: TGTGCCAGCAGTTCCCCACGGGGGGGGGTAAACACTGAAGCTTTCTTT.

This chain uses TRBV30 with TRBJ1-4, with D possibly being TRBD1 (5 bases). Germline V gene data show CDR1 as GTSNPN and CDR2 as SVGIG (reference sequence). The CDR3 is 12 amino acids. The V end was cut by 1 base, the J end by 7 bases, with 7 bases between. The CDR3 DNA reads TGTGCCTGGAGTGCCCAGGGTGAAAAACTGTTTTTT. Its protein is CAWSAQGEKLFF. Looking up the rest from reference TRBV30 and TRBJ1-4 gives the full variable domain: SQTIHQWPATLVQPVGSPLSLECTVEGTSNPNLYWYRQAAGRGLQLLFYSVGIGQISSEVPQNLSASRPQDRQFILSSKKLLLSDSGFYLCAWSAQGEKLFFGSGTQLSVL.

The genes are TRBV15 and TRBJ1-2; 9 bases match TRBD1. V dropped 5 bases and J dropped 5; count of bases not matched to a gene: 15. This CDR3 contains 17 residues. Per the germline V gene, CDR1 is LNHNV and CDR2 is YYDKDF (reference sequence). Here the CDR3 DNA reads TGTGCCACCAGCCCCCGGACAGGGGCCCTTGGATTGTATGGCTACACCTTC. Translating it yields CATSPRTGALGLYGYTF. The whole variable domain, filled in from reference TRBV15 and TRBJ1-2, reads DAMVIQNPRYQVTQFGKPVTLSCSQTLNHNVMYWYQQKSSQAPKLLFHYYDKDFNNEADTPDNFQSRRPNTSFCFLDIRSPGLGDTAMYLCATSPRTGALGLYGYTFGSGTRLTVV.

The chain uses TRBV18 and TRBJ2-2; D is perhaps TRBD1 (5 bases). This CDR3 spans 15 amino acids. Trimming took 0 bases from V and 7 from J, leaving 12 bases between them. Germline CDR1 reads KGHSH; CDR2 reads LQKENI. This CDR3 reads CASSPPAGLNGELFF. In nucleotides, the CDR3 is TGTGCCAGCTCACCACCCGCAGGGTTGAACGGGGAGCTGTTTTTT.